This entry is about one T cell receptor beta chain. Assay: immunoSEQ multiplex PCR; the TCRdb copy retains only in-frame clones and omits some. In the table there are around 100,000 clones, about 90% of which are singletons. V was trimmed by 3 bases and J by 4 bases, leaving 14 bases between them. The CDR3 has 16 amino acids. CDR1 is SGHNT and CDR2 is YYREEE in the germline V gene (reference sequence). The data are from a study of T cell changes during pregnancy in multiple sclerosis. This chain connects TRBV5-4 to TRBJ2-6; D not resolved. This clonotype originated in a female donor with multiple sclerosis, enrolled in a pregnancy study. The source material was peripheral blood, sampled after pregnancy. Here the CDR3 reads CASSSTTAAGANVLTF. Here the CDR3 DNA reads TGTGCCAGCAGCTCAACGACTGCCGCCGGGGCCAACGTCCTGACTTTC.